The 5 T cell receptor beta chains in this list originate from one sample, sequenced in a study of blood T cell repertoires in COVID-19. The assay was immunoSEQ multiplex PCR, and TCRdb's table has in-frame clones only and misses some. The repertoire holds fewer than 90,000 clones, with 70% to 90% as singletons. Sequences were obtained from peripheral blood. The receptors originated from a man aged 65 to 79 with active COVID-19.

This chain joins TRBV12-3 or TRBV12-4 and TRBJ1-1; D possibly corresponds to TRBD1 (5 bases). The CDR3 sequence is 13 residues long. Trimming stripped 5 bases from V and 1 base from J, with 8 bases between. The CDR3 nucleotides are TGTGCCAGCAGTCTGGACACGAACACTGAAGCTTTCTTT. It codes for CASSLDTNTEAFF.

CDR3 DNA sequence: TGTGCCAGCAGCCTGGCGGGGAGCTATGGCTACACCTTC. Translated, it gives CASSLAGSYGYTF. The rearrangement joins TRBV9 to TRBJ1-2; no clear D gene. This CDR3 comprises 13 residues. CDR1 is SGDLS, CDR2 YYNGEE, per germline. V was pared by 4 bases and J by 4 bases, with 11 bases between.

This clone has only one observation. The chain employs TRBV28 and TRBJ2-5, with D possibly matching TRBD1 (6 bases). From germline, CDR1 is MDHEN and CDR2 SYDVKM. Trimming pared 5 bases from V and 4 bases from J, leaving 14 bases between. The CDR3 sequence is 14 residues long. This CDR3 reads CASSPQQGSETQYF. Written as DNA, the CDR3 is TGTGCCAGCAGTCCCCAACAGGGTTCAGAGACCCAGTACTTC.

V is TRBV28 and J is TRBJ2-2; TRBD2 is a possible D gene (6 bases). The CDR3 consists of 15 residues. V dropped 1 base and J dropped 4 bases, with 10 bases sitting between them. Germline CDR1 and CDR2: MDHEN and SYDVKM. CDR3 in amino acids: CASSLYGSGTGELFF. The CDR3 nucleotides are TGTGCCAGCAGTTTATACGGGAGTGGCACCGGGGAGCTGTTTTTT.

The chain is built from TRBV12-3 or TRBV12-4 and TRBJ1-2; no clear D. Trimming cost V 3 bases and J 4 bases, with 9 bases left between them. The length of the CDR3 is 13 residues. The CDR3 coding sequence is TGTGCCAGCAGTTTGGCGGGGAGCTATGGCTACACCTTC. It translates to CASSLAGSYGYTF.